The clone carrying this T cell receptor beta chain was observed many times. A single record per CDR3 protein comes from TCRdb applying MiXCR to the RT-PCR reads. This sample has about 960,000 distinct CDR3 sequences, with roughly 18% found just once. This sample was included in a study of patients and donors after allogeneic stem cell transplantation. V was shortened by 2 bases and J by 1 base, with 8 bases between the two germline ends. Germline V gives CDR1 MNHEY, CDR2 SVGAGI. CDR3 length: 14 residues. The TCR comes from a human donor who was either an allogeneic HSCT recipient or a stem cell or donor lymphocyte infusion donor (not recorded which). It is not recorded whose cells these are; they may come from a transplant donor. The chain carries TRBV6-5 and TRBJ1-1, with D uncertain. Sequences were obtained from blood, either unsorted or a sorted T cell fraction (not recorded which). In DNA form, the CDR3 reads TGTGCCAGCAGTTACGATCGGGAGAACACTGAAGCTTTCTTT. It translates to CASSYDRENTEAFF.